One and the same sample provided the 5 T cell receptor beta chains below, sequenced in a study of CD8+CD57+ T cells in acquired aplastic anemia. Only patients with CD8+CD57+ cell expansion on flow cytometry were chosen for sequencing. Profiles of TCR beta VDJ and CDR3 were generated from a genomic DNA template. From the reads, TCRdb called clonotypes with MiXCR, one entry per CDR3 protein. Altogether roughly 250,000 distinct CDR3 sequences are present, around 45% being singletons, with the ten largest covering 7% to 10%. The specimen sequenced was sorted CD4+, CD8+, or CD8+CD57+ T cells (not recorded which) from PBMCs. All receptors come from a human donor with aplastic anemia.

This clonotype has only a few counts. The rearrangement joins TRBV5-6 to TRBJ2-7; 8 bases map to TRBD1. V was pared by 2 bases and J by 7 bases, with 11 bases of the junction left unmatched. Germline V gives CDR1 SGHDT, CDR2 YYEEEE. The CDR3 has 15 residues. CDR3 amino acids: CASSFGQGPSGEQYF. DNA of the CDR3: TGTGCCAGCAGCTTCGGACAGGGCCCTTCAGGGGAGCAGTACTTC. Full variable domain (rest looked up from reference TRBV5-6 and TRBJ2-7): DAGVTQSPTHLIKTRGQQVTLRCSPKSGHDTVSWYQQALGQGPQFIFQYYEEEERQRGNFPDRFSGHQFPNYSSELNVNALLLGDSALYLCASSFGQGPSGEQYFGPGTRLTVT.

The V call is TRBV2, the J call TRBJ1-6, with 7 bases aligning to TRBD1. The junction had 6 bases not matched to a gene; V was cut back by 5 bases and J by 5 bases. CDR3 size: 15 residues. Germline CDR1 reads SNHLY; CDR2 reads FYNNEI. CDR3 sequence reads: CASSPRDSDNSPLHF. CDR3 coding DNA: TGTGCCAGCAGTCCTCGGGACAGCGATAATTCACCCCTCCACTTT.

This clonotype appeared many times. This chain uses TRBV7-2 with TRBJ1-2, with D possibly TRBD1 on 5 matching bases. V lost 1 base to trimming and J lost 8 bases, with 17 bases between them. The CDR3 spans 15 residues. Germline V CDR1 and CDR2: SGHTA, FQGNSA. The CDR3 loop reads CASSLGERGAGGYTF. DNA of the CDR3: TGTGCCAGCAGCTTAGGCGAAAGGGGCGCGGGAGGCTACACCTTC.

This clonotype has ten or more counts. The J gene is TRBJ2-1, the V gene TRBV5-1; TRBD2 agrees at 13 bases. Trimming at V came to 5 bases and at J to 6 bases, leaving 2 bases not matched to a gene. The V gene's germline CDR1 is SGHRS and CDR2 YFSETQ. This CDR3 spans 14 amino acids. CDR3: CASSRTSGSNEQFF. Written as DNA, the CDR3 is TGCGCCAGCAGTCGGACTAGCGGGAGCAATGAGCAGTTCTTC. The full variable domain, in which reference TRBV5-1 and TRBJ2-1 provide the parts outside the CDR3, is KAGVTQTPRYLIKTRGQQVTLSCSPISGHRSVSWYQQTPGQGLQFLFEYFSETQRNKGNFPGRFSGRQFSNSRSEMNVSTLELGDSALYLCASSRTSGSNEQFFGPGTRLTVL.

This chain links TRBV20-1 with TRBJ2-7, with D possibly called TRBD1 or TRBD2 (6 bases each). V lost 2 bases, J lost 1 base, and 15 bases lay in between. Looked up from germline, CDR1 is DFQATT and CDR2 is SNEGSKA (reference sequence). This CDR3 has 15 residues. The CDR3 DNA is TGCAGTGCTAGAACAGGGACTTTCGAATCCTACGAGCAGTACTTC. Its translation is CSARTGTFESYEQYF.